This entry concerns a single T cell receptor (beta chain). Its antigen is unidentified. Barcoded TCR alpha and TCR beta cDNA libraries with UMIs came from 5'RACE using constant-segment primers. TCRdb reanalysed the 5' RACE reads using MiXCR and keeps one entry per CDR3 protein. The repertoire holds 200,000 to 300,000 distinct CDR3 sequences, with less than 20% as singletons. The entry originates in a study of T-cell memory formation after mild COVID-19. General study findings and limits: The appearance of some responding clones in pre-infection memory suggested that cross-reactive memory joined. CD4+ contracting clones were found mainly in CM and EM, and CD8+ ones in EMRA.

Germline V CDR1 and CDR2: LNHNV, YYDKDF (reference sequence). This CDR3 is built from 14 residues. V was trimmed by 2 bases and J by 5 bases, leaving 11 bases between them. This clonotype was obtained from an adult woman who had mild COVID-19 (a few samples of this study predate the infection). Cell type and time point are not known. This rearrangement joins TRBV15 to TRBJ2-3; D is possibly TRBD2 (6 bases). The sequenced sample consisted of PBMCs or a T cell subset sorted from them (not recorded which). The CDR3 sequence is CATSRKPAGDTQYF. The CDR3 coding sequence is TGTGCCACCAGCAGAAAGCCAGCGGGAGATACGCAGTATTTT.